The present entry profiles one T cell receptor beta chain with its context. Its antigen is still unknown. These data come from a study of blood T cells in healthy people across ages. Study outcomes and limitations: Strong correlation linked observed beta diversity and percent naive T cells.

PCR was performed a second time for roughly 6 to 12 cycles using a sample-barcoded 5' primer and a J-beta primer mix. TCRdb re-called the 5' RACE reads through MiXCR, storing one row per CDR3 protein. This sample carries approximately 1.5 million distinct CDR3 sequences, roughly 43% of them seen once, and the ten largest clones take about 4%. The CDR3 runs 17 residues. Germline V gene lookup returns CDR1 LGHNA and CDR2 YSLEER. After removal of 3 bases from V and 4 bases from J, the junction contained 11 bases not matched to a gene. This chain joins TRBV4-3 and TRBJ2-3, with TRBD1 matching 9 bases. This TCR was sampled from a woman under 30 in good health. The sequencing input was blood. CDR3 sequence reads: CASSHVPGQGNPDTQYF. The CDR3 DNA sequence: TGCGCCAGCAGCCACGTCCCGGGACAGGGCAACCCAGATACGCAGTATTTT.